The 9 T cell receptor beta chains presented below share a single source sample, sequenced in a study of T cells in Graves' hyperthyroidism and ophthalmopathy. The CDR3 regions of TCR beta were amplified from RNA transcripts. Primed by the HTBI set, a first-round RT-PCR was run on the TCR CDR3. MiXCR, run by TCRdb on the multiplex PCR reads, gives a single entry per CDR3 protein. This sample has about 500,000 distinct CDR3 sequences, with more than 15% found just once. Material for sequencing was blood. These receptors all come from a woman aged 18-29 years with Graves' ophthalmopathy.

This clonotype turned up a few times. This chain joins TRBV5-6 and TRBJ1-2; D not resolved. This CDR3 region has 14 residues. Trimming removed 6 bases at V and 2 bases at J, with 14 bases between. Germline V CDR1 and CDR2: SGHDT, YYEEEE. In nucleotides, the CDR3 is TGTGCCAGCACAACCGGACTGTTAAACTATGGCTACACCTTC. It codes for CASTTGLLNYGYTF.

This clonotype turned up a few times. CDR3 in amino acids: CASSLGKGTYEQYF. The CDR3 DNA follows: TGTGCCAGCAGCTTAGGTAAAGGGACCTACGAGCAGTACTTC. The chain joins TRBV7-2 to TRBJ2-7; D gene ambiguous. The V end lost 1 base, the J end lost 2 bases, and 9 bases lay between the germline ends. The germline V gene encodes CDR1 SGHTA and CDR2 FQGNSA. The CDR3 loop spans 14 amino acids.

The chain links TRBV11-2 to TRBJ2-3; D is possibly TRBD2 (5 bases). Trimming cost V 3 bases and J 3 bases, with 13 bases left between them. Germline V gives CDR1 SGHAT, CDR2 FQNNGV. The CDR3 runs to 15 residues. Here the CDR3 reads CASSFRTGITDTQYF. Written as DNA, the CDR3 is TGTGCCAGCAGCTTCCGTACGGGGATAACAGATACGCAGTATTTT.

In its sample, this clonotype was seen many times. This rearrangement joins TRBV28 to TRBJ1-2; 7 bases are shared with TRBD1. Germline lookup yields CDR1 MDHEN and CDR2 SYDVKM. V dropped 8 bases and J dropped 2; count of bases not matched to a gene: 2. This CDR3 has 12 amino acids. The CDR3 is CASVGQNYGYTF. CDR3 nucleotide sequence: TGTGCCAGCGTGGGACAGAACTATGGCTACACCTTC.

This clonotype was seen at least ten times. This chain uses TRBV7-2 with TRBJ2-1; D is unclear. From germline, CDR1 is SGHTA and CDR2 FQGNSA. This CDR3 comprises 18 residues. Trimming stripped 5 bases from V and 0 bases from J, with 20 bases between. CDR3 bases: TGTGCCAGCAGCATACCTAAGACACCCAGTAGCTCCTACAATGAGCAGTTCTTC. It is translated as CASSIPKTPSSSYNEQFF. Combining the CDR3 with reference TRBV7-2 and TRBJ2-1 gives the whole variable domain GAGVSQSPSNKVTEKGKDVELRCDPISGHTALYWYRQSLGQGLEFLIYFQGNSAPDKSGLPSDRFSAERTGGSVSTLTIQRTQQEDSAVYLCASSIPKTPSSSYNEQFFGPGTRLTVL.

This clonotype was counted between two and nine times. The chain carries TRBV20-1 and TRBJ2-2, with D possibly being TRBD1 (6 bases). Germline CDR1 DFQATT, CDR2 SNEGSKA (reference sequence). V was pared by 5 bases and J by 4 bases, with 11 bases between. CDR3 length: 13 amino acids. This chain's CDR3 is CSAYRVVTGELFF. CDR3 nucleotide sequence: TGCAGTGCTTACAGGGTTGTCACCGGGGAGCTGTTTTTT.

This clonotype was seen many times. The genes are TRBV13 and TRBJ2-5; TRBD1 might be the D (6 bases). Germline assignment: CDR1 PRHDT and CDR2 FYEKMQ (reference sequence). Trimming took 4 bases from V and 5 from J, leaving 11 bases between them. This CDR3 contains 13 residues. CDR3 bases: TGTGCCAGCAGCTCCCGGACAGAGGAGACCCAGTACTTC. Translating it yields CASSSRTEETQYF.

This clonotype appeared many times. The V call is TRBV7-9, the J call TRBJ2-7, with 10 bases identical to TRBD1. CDR1 is SEHNR and CDR2 is FQNEAQ in the germline V gene (reference sequence). This CDR3 has 14 residues. V trimming: 6 bases; J trimming: 4 bases; junction bases outside the gene matches: 6. CDR3 coding DNA: TGTGCCAGCAGTTCCGGGACAGGGGCTTACGAGCAGTACTTC. Its protein product is CASSSGTGAYEQYF.

The gene calls are TRBV30 and TRBJ2-7; D ambiguous. CDR1 is GTSNPN and CDR2 is SVGIG in the germline V gene (reference sequence). The V gene lost 5 bases and the J gene lost 3 bases, with 11 bases spanning the gap. This CDR3 spans 12 amino acids. The CDR3 loop is CAWGEVGYEQYF. The CDR3 DNA follows: TGTGCCTGGGGAGAGGTGGGCTACGAGCAGTACTTC. The complete variable domain, with remaining parts taken from reference TRBV30 and TRBJ2-7, reads SQTIHQWPATLVQPVGSPLSLECTVEGTSNPNLYWYRQAAGRGLQLLFYSVGIGQISSEVPQNLSASRPQDRQFILSSKKLLLSDSGFYLCAWGEVGYEQYFGPGTRLTVT.